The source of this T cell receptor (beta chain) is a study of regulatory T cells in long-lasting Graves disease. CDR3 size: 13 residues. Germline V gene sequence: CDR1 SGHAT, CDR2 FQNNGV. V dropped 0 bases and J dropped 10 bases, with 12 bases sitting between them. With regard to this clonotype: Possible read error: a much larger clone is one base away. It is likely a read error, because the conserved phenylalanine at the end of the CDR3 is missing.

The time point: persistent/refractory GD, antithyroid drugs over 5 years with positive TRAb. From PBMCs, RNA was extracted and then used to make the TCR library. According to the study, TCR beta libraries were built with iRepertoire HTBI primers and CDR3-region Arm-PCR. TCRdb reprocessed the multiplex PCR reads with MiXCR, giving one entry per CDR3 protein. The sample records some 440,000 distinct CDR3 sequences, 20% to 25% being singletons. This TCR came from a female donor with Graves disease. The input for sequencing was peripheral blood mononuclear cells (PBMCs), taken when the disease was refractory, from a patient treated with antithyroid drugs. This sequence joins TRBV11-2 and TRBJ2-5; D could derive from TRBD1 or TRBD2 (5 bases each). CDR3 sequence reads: CASSLDGRAGQYL. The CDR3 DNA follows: TGTGCCAGCAGCTTAGATGGCAGGGCGGGCCAGTACCTC.